This T cell receptor (beta chain) was documented in a study of shared T cell receptors in the human thymus. Data came from immunoSEQ multiplex PCR; TCRdb stores just in-frame clones and leaves some out. The sample includes just under 550,000 clones, about four fifths of them seen just once. Germline-derived CDR1 and CDR2 are LNHNV and YYDKDF (reference sequence). With V trimmed by 4 bases and J by 5 bases, 10 bases remained unmatched. The CDR3 runs to 16 residues. This sample also belongs to another study, concerning human thymus T cells. That work contributes: Resections obtained during corrective heart surgery supplied the thymus tissue. Thymic and blood repertoires seemed to show skewed V and J gene use. Related research described thymic repertoires that were highly overlapping among unrelated individuals.

The clonotype was recovered from a boy younger than two with a congenital heart defect. Material: thymocytes. The rearrangement links TRBV15 to TRBJ2-5, with 10 bases fitting TRBD1. In DNA form, the CDR3 reads TGTGCCACCAGCACCGACAGGGGGCGCCCCCGGGAGACCCAGTACTTC. Its translation: CATSTDRGRPRETQYF. Based on the CDR3 plus reference TRBV15 and TRBJ2-5, the full variable domain is DAMVIQNPRYQVTQFGKPVTLSCSQTLNHNVMYWYQQKSSQAPKLLFHYYDKDFNNEADTPDNFQSRRPNTSFCFLDIRSPGLGDTAMYLCATSTDRGRPRETQYFGPGTRLLVL.